This paragraph covers one T cell receptor beta chain sequence. Its antigen is undetermined. These data are taken from a study of T cell responses to AZD1222 COVID-19 vaccine. Study results and limitations: The study identified only six AZD1222 recipients as seropositive at baseline. Females outnumbered males among donors, who were mostly white British; clonal diversity was possibly underestimated.

Repertoires were generated with immunoSEQ multiplex PCR, while TCRdb's copy carries only in-frame clones and drops some. The sample holds more than 95,000 clones; about nine tenths are singletons and the top ten take less than 4.5%. There are 16 residues in the CDR3. V was clipped by 4 bases and J by 4 bases, with 14 bases between them. Germline V lookup: CDR1 MGHDK, CDR2 SYGVNS. The sequencing used peripheral blood, collected on day 0 of MenACWY control vaccination. The V call is TRBV25-1, the J call TRBJ1-6; D not resolved. The TCR sequence derives from an adult in good health. The CDR3 here is CASSGGPGFYNSPLHF. DNA for the CDR3: TGTGCCAGCAGTGGCGGGCCGGGATTTTATAATTCACCCCTCCACTTT.